This paragraph reports one T cell receptor (beta chain). Seattle patient enrollment occurred during active infection, with longitudinal follow-up thereafter. This record comes from a study of blood T cell repertoires in COVID-19. Study-level information: T cells, B-cell-depleted T cells, or PBMCs provided the cDNA or gDNA that served as material.

Original analysis: From reference gene primer amplification, estimates of nucleated cell counts were derived. TCRdb's table, derived via immunoSEQ multiplex PCR, lists solely in-frame clones and lacks some. The D gene and trimming were derived from the DNA, and the V and J assignments and clone size from that table. The top ten clones hold roughly 5% of a sample with about 160,000 clones, 80% to 95% of them seen once. The ends were cut back, 3 bases at V and 7 bases at J, with 7 bases in the middle. Germline-derived CDR1 and CDR2 are KGHDR and SFDVKD. The CDR3 runs 12 residues. Sequencing was carried out using peripheral blood. This receptor was obtained from a young man with COVID-19, enrolled during active disease. This chain connects TRBV24-1 to TRBJ2-3; D remains ambiguous. In DNA, the CDR3 is TGTGCCACCAGTGATCCACAAAATACGCAGTATTTT. It codes for CATSDPQNTQYF.